This note documents a single TCR beta chain sequence. The antigen it recognizes is unknown. The record has no base qualities; no much larger clone is one base away. TCR beta VDJ combination and CDR3 sequence profiling used genomic DNA as the template. TCR repertoire sequencing was run on an Illumina HiSeq 2000. In the source study's methods: Repertoires were assessed using TRBV/TRBJ rearrangement plots, CDR3 size and DJ length profiles, and Simpson's diversity index. Whichever DNA sequence was most abundant in the deep sequencing data was defined as the immunodominant clone. CDR3 amino acid sequences were checked for sharing across subjects and were also compared against the VDJdb database and published repertoires. TCRdb reran the public reads through fastp at Q25 and MiXCR, keeping productive beta chains. Duplicate CDR3 protein sequences are folded into a single record with the most common DNA and genes. The V and J calls follow TCRdb's processing rather than the paper's. The sample table holds 200,000 to 250,000 distinct CDR3 sequences, of which roughly 45% were seen once. The ten largest clones take up around 20% of the sample.

V is clipped by 0 bases and J by 5 bases, and the sequence between their germline boundaries is 12 bases long. The germline V gene gives CDR1 as SGHRS and CDR2 as YFSETQ. From the cysteine up to the phenylalanine, the CDR3 has a length of 15 residues. The only DNA kept is the CDR3, 45 bases in frame from the first base. These data come from a study of CD8+CD57+ T cells in acquired aplastic anemia (dated by TCRdb to between 2017 and 2018). For the wider study: On average, sorted CD4+ and CD8+ cells yielded 3.2 ug of extracted DNA, with a range of 0.2 to 27.4 ug. A CD8+CD57+ expansion meant a frequency higher than the mean frequency seen in healthy subjects. Results the study describes overall, beyond this receptor: Around 30 CD8+ CDR3 sequences were found to be shared between patients and controls, but these sequences appeared to be highly expressed in patients and within the immunodominant clones of the patients. Between patients and healthy controls, no significant difference in CD8+ Simpson's diversity was found (P=0.060).

Expansion of CD8+CD57+ cells had been shown by flow cytometry in the patients chosen for sequencing. Every patient had severe acquired aplastic anemia, diagnosed using the International Study of Aplastic Anemia and Agranulocytosis and Camitta criteria. Patients had received no therapy at the time of blood sampling. The study deep-sequenced TCR repertoires of sorted CD4+ and CD8+ blood T cells from severe aplastic anemia patients and healthy subjects. In the USA, patient enrollment took place under clinicaltrials.gov protocols 00001620, 01623167, 00001397, 00071045, 00081523 and 00961064. Ficoll-Paque density gradient centrifugation was used to isolate peripheral blood mononuclear cells. CD4+ and CD8+ T cells were sorted by FACS or magnetic beads before DNA extraction.

This receptor was taken from a human donor with aplastic anemia. The V and J segments used are TRBV5-1 and TRBJ1-3; the D gene cannot be named for sure. The sequenced sample consisted of sorted CD4+, CD8+, or CD8+CD57+ T cells (not recorded which) from PBMCs. The nucleotides read TGCGCCAGCAGCTTGGATGGGGTAACAAGAAACACCATATATTTT. Translated, this gives CASSLDGVTRNTIYF.